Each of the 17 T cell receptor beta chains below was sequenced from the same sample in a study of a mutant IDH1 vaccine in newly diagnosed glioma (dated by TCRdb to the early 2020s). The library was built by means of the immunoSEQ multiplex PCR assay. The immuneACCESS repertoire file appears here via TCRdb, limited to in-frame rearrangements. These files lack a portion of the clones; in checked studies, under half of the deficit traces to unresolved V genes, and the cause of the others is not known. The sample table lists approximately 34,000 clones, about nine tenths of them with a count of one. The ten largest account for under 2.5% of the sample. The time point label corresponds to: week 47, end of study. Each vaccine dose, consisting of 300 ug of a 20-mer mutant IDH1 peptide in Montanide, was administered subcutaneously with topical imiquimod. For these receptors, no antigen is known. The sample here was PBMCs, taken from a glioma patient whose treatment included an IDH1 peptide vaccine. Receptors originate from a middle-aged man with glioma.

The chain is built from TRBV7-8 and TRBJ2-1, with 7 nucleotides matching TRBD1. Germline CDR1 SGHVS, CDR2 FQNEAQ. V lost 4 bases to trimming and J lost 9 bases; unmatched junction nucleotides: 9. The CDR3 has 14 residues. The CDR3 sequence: CASSWAGYRGEQFF. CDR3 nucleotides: TGTGCCAGCAGCTGGGCGGGCTACAGGGGTGAGCAGTTCTTC.

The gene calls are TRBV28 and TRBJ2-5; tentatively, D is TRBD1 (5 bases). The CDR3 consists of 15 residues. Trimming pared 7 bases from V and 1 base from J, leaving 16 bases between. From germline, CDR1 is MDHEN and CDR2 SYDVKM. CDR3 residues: CASIGNERGQETQYF. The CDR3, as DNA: TGTGCCAGCATCGGAAATGAAAGGGGCCAAGAGACCCAGTACTTC.

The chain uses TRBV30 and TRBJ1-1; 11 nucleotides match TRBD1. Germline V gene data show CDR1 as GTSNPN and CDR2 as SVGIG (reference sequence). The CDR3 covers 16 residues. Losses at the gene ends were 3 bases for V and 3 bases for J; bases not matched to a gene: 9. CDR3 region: CAWSPHWDRGDTEAFF. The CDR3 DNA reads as TGTGCCTGGAGCCCCCATTGGGACAGGGGGGACACTGAAGCTTTCTTT.

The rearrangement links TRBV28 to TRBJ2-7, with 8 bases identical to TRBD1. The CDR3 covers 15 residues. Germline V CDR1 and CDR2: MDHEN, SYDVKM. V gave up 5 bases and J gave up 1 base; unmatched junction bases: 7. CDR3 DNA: TGTGCCAGCAGTCCAGACAGGGGTTTTTCCTACGAGCAGTACGTC. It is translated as CASSPDRGFSYEQYV.

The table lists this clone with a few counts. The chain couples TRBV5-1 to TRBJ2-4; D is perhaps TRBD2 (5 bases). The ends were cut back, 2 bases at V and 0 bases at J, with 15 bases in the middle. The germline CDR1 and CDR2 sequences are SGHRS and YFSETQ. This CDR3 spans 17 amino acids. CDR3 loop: CASSFGESLLAKNIQYF. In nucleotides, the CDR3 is TGCGCCAGCAGCTTTGGGGAGAGCCTTCTAGCCAAAAACATTCAGTACTTC.

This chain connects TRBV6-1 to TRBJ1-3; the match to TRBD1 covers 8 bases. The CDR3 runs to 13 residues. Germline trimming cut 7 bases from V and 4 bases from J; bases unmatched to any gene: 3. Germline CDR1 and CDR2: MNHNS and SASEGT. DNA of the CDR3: TGTGCCAGCACTGGGGACAGGGGAAACACCATATATTTT. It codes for CASTGDRGNTIYF.

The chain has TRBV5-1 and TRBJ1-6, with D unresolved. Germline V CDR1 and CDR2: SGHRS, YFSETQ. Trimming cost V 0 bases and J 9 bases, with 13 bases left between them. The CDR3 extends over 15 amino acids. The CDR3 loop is CASSLGNLRSSPLHF. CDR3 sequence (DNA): TGCGCCAGCAGCTTGGGTAACCTCAGGAGTTCACCCCTCCACTTT. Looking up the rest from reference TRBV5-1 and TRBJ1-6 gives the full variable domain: KAGVTQTPRYLIKTRGQQVTLSCSPISGHRSVSWYQQTPGQGLQFLFEYFSETQRNKGNFPGRFSGRQFSNSRSEMNVSTLELGDSALYLCASSLGNLRSSPLHFGNGTRLTVT.

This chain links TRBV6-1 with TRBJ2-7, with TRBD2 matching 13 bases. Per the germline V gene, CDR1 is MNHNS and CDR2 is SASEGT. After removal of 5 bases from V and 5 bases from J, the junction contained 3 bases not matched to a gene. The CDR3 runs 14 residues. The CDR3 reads CASSPGLAGDEQYF. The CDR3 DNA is TGTGCCAGCAGTCCCGGACTAGCGGGAGACGAGCAGTACTTC.

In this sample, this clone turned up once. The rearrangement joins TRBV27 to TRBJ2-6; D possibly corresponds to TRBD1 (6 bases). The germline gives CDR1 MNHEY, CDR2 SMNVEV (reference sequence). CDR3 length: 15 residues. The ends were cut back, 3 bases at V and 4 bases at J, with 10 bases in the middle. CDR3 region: CASSFVGAGANVLTF. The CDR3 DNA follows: TGTGCCAGCAGTTTTGTGGGGGCCGGGGCCAACGTCCTGACTTTC.

The CDR3 here is CASSPSGERGYTF. The CDR3 coding sequence is TGTGCCAGCTCACCATCAGGGGAGCGAGGCTACACCTTC. The chain has TRBV18 and TRBJ1-2; D might be TRBD1 (6 bases). Per germline, CDR1 KGHSH and CDR2 LQKENI. Trimming took off 2 bases at V and 8 bases at J, with 12 bases between the two ends. CDR3 size: 13 residues.

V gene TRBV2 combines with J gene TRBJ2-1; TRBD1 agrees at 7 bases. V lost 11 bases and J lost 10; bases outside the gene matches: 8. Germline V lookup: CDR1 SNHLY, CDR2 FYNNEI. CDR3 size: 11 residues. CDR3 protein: CAGQAATEQFF. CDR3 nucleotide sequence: TGTGCCGGACAGGCGGCTACCGAGCAGTTCTTC. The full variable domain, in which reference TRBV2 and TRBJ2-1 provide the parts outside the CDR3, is EPEVTQTPSHQVTQMGQEVILRCVPISNHLYFYWYRQILGQKVEFLVSFYNNEISEKSEIFDDQFSVERPDGSNFTLKIRSTKLEDSAMYFCAGQAATEQFFGPGTRLTVL.

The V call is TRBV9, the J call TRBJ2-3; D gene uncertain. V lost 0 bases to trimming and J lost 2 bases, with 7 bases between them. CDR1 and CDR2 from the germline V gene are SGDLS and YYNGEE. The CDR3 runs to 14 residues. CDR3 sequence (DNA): TGTGCCAGCAGCGTAGGGCCCTCCACAGATACGCAGTATTTT. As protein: CASSVGPSTDTQYF. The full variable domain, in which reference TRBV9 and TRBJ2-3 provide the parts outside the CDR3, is DSGVTQTPKHLITATGQRVTLRCSPRSGDLSVYWYQQSLDQGLQFLIQYYNGEERAKGNILERFSAQQFPDLHSELNLSSLELGDSALYFCASSVGPSTDTQYFGPGTRLTVL.

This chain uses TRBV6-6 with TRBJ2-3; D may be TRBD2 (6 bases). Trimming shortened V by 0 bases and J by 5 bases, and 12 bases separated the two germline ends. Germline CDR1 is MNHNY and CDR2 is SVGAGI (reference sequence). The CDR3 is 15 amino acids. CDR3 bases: TGTGCCAGCAGTTACTCGACGGGGCGGGGAGATACGCAGTATTTT. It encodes CASSYSTGRGDTQYF.

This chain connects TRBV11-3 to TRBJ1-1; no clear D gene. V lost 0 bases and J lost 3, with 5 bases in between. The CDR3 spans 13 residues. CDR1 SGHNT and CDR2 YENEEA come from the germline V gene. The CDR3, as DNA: TGTGCCAGCAGCTTAGACAGGTACACTGAAGCTTTCTTT. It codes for CASSLDRYTEAFF.

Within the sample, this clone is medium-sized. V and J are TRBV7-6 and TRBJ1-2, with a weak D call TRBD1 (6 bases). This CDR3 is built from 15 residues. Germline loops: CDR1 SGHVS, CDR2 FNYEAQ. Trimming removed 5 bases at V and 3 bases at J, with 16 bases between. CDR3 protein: CASSPGQRLDYGYTF. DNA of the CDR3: TGTGCCAGCAGCCCCGGACAGCGATTAGACTATGGCTACACCTTC.

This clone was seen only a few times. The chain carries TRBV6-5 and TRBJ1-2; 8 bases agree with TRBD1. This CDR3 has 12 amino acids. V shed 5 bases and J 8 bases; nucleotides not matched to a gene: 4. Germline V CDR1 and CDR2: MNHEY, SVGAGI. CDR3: CASSRQGIGYTF. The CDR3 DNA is TGTGCCAGCAGTAGACAGGGGATCGGCTACACCTTC.

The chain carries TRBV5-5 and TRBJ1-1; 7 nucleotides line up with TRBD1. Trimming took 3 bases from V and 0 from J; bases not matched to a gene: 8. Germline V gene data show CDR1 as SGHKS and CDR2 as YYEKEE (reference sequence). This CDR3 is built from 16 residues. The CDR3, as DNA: TGTGCCAGCAGCTCGGACAGGCGATATATGAACACTGAAGCTTTCTTT. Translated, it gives CASSSDRRYMNTEAFF.